These T cell receptor beta chains were read from a single sample in a study of T cell responses to AZD1222 COVID-19 vaccine. Profiling relied on immunoSEQ multiplex PCR, and the TCRdb table lists in-frame clones only, not all of them. Of just under 95,000 clones listed, about 88% are singletons. The sample was peripheral blood, taken on day 0 of AZD1222 vaccination. The receptors stem from an adult in good health. Both conserved end residues are part of each CDR3. The order of the fields is CDR3 protein, CDR3 DNA, clone size, J gene, D gene, V gene. The D gene is left open where the match is weak. Clone sizes are given selectively: once, few, many, or a class where the clone is expanded.

CDR3 protein: CASSYRTGSYEQYF; CDR3 DNA: TGTGCCAGCAGTTACCGAACAGGTTCCTACGAGCAGTACTTC; clone size: .; J gene: TRBJ2-7; D gene: .; V gene: TRBV6-5
CDR3 protein: CASSRKGPQETQYF; CDR3 DNA: TGTGCCAGCTCACGTAAAGGGCCCCAAGAGACCCAGTACTTC; clone size: .; J gene: TRBJ2-5; D gene: .; V gene: TRBV18
CDR3 protein: CAWYRYTEAFF; CDR3 DNA: TGTGCCTGGTACAGATACACTGAAGCTTTCTTT; clone size: .; J gene: TRBJ1-1; D gene: .; V gene: TRBV30
CDR3 protein: CASSPTQDYEQYF; CDR3 DNA: TGTGCCAGCTCACCTACACAGGACTACGAGCAGTACTTC; clone size: .; J gene: TRBJ2-7; D gene: .; V gene: TRBV18
CDR3 protein: CASSPGANEKLFF; CDR3 DNA: TGTGCCAGCAGCCCGGGAGCTAATGAAAAACTGTTTTTT; clone size: few; J gene: TRBJ1-4; D gene: .; V gene: TRBV5-4
CDR3 protein: CASSSPTETTGKLFF; CDR3 DNA: TGTGCCAGCAGCTCCCCGACAGAGACGACCGGAAAACTGTTTTTT; clone size: .; J gene: TRBJ1-4; D gene: .; V gene: TRBV7-2
CDR3 protein: CASSPRGGWEGYTF; CDR3 DNA: TGCGCCAGCAGCCCTCGGGGGGGCTGGGAGGGCTACACCTTC; clone size: .; J gene: TRBJ1-2; D gene: .; V gene: TRBV4-3
CDR3 protein: CASSPPNAVKNIQYF; CDR3 DNA: TGTGCCAGCAGTCCGCCGAACGCCGTCAAAAACATTCAGTACTTC; clone size: .; J gene: TRBJ2-4; D gene: .; V gene: TRBV28
CDR3 protein: CASSQSSGRTSSGTDTQYF; CDR3 DNA: TGTGCCAGCAGCCAGTCGTCCGGGAGGACATCCTCCGGCACAGATACGCAGTATTTT; clone size: .; J gene: TRBJ2-3; D gene: TRBD2; V gene: TRBV16
CDR3 protein: CASRPDLKDTIYF; CDR3 DNA: TGTGCCAGCAGGCCAGACCTAAAGGACACCATATATTTT; clone size: .; J gene: TRBJ1-3; D gene: .; V gene: TRBV2
CDR3 protein: CASSQEVAVYNEQFF; CDR3 DNA: TGTGCCAGCAGCCAAGAAGTTGCGGTATACAATGAGCAGTTCTTC; clone size: .; J gene: TRBJ2-1; D gene: .; V gene: TRBV3-1/TRBV3-2
CDR3 protein: CASSPKRGASNQPQHF; CDR3 DNA: TGTGCCAGCAGCCCGAAGCGGGGGGCGAGCAATCAGCCCCAGCATTTT; clone size: .; J gene: TRBJ1-5; D gene: .; V gene: TRBV5-5
CDR3 protein: CASSISRGPGDTQYF; CDR3 DNA: TGTGCCAGTAGTATCTCCAGGGGGCCCGGAGATACGCAGTATTTT; clone size: .; J gene: TRBJ2-3; D gene: TRBD1; V gene: TRBV19